Shown below are 17 T cell receptor beta chains from a single sample sequenced in a study of shared T cell receptors in the human thymus. The data were produced by immunoSEQ multiplex PCR, yet TCRdb's version contains in-frame clones alone and is incomplete. The data show under 700,000 clones, roughly 74% seen once. This sample also appeared in a second study, on human thymus T cells.

The source material was thymocytes. Receptor source: a boy in the first two years of life with a congenital heart defect.

This sequence joins TRBV19 and TRBJ1-2; D is perhaps TRBD1 (5 bases). Trimming removed 10 bases at V and 8 bases at J, with 23 bases between. Germline V gives CDR1 LNHDA, CDR2 SQIVND (reference sequence). The CDR3 extends over 14 amino acids. The CDR3 sequence is CATSIVPVKGGYTF. CDR3 coding DNA: TGTGCCACCTCTATAGTGCCAGTCAAGGGGGGCTACACCTTC. Variable domain in full (rest from reference TRBV19 and TRBJ1-2): DGGITQSPKYLFRKEGQNVTLSCEQNLNHDAMYWYRQDPGQGLRLIYYSQIVNDFQKGDIAEGYSVSREKKESFPLTVTSAQKNPTAFYLCATSIVPVKGGYTFGSGTRLTVV.

This chain connects TRBV5-1 to TRBJ2-7; TRBD1 might be the D (6 bases). In germline, CDR1 is SGHRS, CDR2 YFSETQ. Trimming shortened V by 7 bases and J by 1 base, and 9 bases separated the two germline ends. The CDR3 runs 12 residues. The CDR3 DNA sequence: TGCGCCAGCTCAGGACAGTCCTACGAGCAGTACTTC. Protein: CASSGQSYEQYF. Filled out from reference TRBV5-1 and TRBJ2-7, the complete variable domain reads KAGVTQTPRYLIKTRGQQVTLSCSPISGHRSVSWYQQTPGQGLQFLFEYFSETQRNKGNFPGRFSGRQFSNSRSEMNVSTLELGDSALYLCASSGQSYEQYFGPGTRLTVT.

This chain connects TRBV19 to TRBJ1-1, with 7 bases that match TRBD1. The CDR3 has 15 residues. Germline V gene sequence: CDR1 LNHDA, CDR2 SQIVND (reference sequence). V was pared by 7 bases and J by 0 bases, with 8 bases of the junction left unmatched. The DNA of the CDR3 is TGTGCCAGTACCCCCCCGGGACAGATGAACACTGAAGCTTTCTTT. Amino acid sequence: CASTPPGQMNTEAFF.

This clone was seen once. The chain uses TRBV7-8 and TRBJ2-1; 12 bases fit TRBD2. The germline V gene has CDR1 SGHVS and CDR2 FQNEAQ. This CDR3 comprises 16 residues. The J segment lost 2 bases and the V segment lost 5 bases, leaving 4 bases of the junction unmatched. The CDR3 bases are TGTGCCAGCAGCATCCTAGCGGGAGGGCCCTACAATGAGCAGTTCTTC. Its protein product is CASSILAGGPYNEQFF.

The chain has TRBV10-1 and TRBJ1-1, with D perhaps TRBD1 (5 bases). This CDR3 spans 13 amino acids. The V end lost 7 bases, the J end lost 4 bases, and 13 bases lay between the germline ends. The V gene's germline CDR1 is WNHNN and CDR2 SYGVQD (reference sequence). The CDR3: CASTAKGLTEAFF. The CDR3, as DNA: TGCGCCAGCACGGCCAAGGGGCTCACTGAAGCTTTCTTT.

The chain joins TRBV5-5 to TRBJ2-5; 7 bases are shared with TRBD1. V lost 4 bases and J lost 7; bases outside the gene matches: 16. The CDR3 consists of 16 residues. Germline assignment: CDR1 SGHKS and CDR2 YYEKEE (reference sequence). The CDR3 reads CASSPPRDSRDGTQYF. Here the CDR3 DNA reads TGTGCCAGCAGCCCGCCCCGGGACAGCCGAGATGGGACCCAGTACTTC.

V is TRBV12-5 and J is TRBJ2-7, with TRBD1 as a possible D gene (6 bases). This CDR3 is built from 14 residues. Germline CDR1 reads LGHNT; CDR2 reads FRNRAP. The V end was cut by 0 bases, the J end by 3 bases, with 9 bases between. CDR3 bases: TGTGCTAGTGGTTTGGTACAGGGAGACTACGAGCAGTACTTC. It yields the protein CASGLVQGDYEQYF.

The chain uses TRBV10-1 and TRBJ2-7; a possible D gene is TRBD1 (6 bases). Trimming shortened V by 8 bases and J by 7 bases, and 12 bases separated the two germline ends. CDR1 is WNHNN and CDR2 is SYGVQD in the germline V gene (reference sequence). The CDR3 spans 11 residues. CDR3 sequence (DNA): TGCGCCAGCCGGACCCAGGGGGAGCAGTACTTC. Its protein product is CASRTQGEQYF.

The chain couples TRBV4-1 to TRBJ2-2, with D possibly being TRBD2 (6 bases). V was trimmed by 0 bases and J by 4 bases, leaving 9 bases between them. Germline-derived CDR1 and CDR2 are MGHRA and YSYEKL. CDR3 size: 15 residues. CDR3 coding DNA: TGCGCCAGCAGCCAAGAAGCGGGTTTCACCGGGGAGCTGTTTTTT. Translated, it gives CASSQEAGFTGELFF.

This chain links TRBV6-5 with TRBJ2-3; 10 bases agree with TRBD1. V lost 6 bases, J lost 4 bases, and 7 bases stayed unmatched. From germline, CDR1 is MNHEY and CDR2 SVGAGI. This CDR3 region has 15 residues. The CDR3 bases are TGTGCCAGCAGCAGCCGGGACAGGGGAGCAGATACGCAGTATTTT. Translated: CASSSRDRGADTQYF.

The chain employs TRBV7-4 and TRBJ2-7; D might be TRBD1 (5 bases). With 1 base removed from V and 6 bases from J, the gap between germline ends came to 10 bases. The CDR3 spans 13 residues. From germline, CDR1 is SGHVT and CDR2 SQSDAQ. The CDR3 spells CASSLVPRAEQYF. The CDR3 DNA sequence: TGTGCCAGCAGCTTAGTCCCCAGGGCCGAGCAGTACTTC.

V is TRBV27 and J is TRBJ2-3, with 8 nucleotides matching TRBD1. V was pared by 7 bases and J by 4 bases, with 13 bases of the junction left unmatched. Germline-derived CDR1 and CDR2 are MNHEY and SMNVEV (reference sequence). This CDR3 region has 16 residues. CDR3 region: CASKRQGTLIADTQYF. DNA for the CDR3: TGTGCCAGCAAAAGACAGGGGACCCTAATAGCAGATACGCAGTATTTT.

The rearrangement uses TRBV12-5 and TRBJ2-1; weak D call: TRBD1 (6 bases). This CDR3 contains 17 residues. CDR1 and CDR2 (germline): LGHNT, FRNRAP. V lost 2 bases to trimming and J lost 4 bases, with 18 bases between them. The CDR3 protein is CASGLLIRPQGYNEQFF. The CDR3 DNA is TGTGCTAGTGGTTTGCTTATCCGGCCACAGGGTTACAATGAGCAGTTCTTC.

The chain links TRBV28 to TRBJ1-4; D not resolved. V was clipped by 1 base and J by 8 bases, with 11 bases between them. The CDR3 sequence is 14 residues long. Germline CDR1 and CDR2: MDHEN and SYDVKM. In DNA, the CDR3 is TGTGCCAGCAGTTTATCCGAGCTTCGAGAAAAACTGTTTTTT. Its protein product is CASSLSELREKLFF.

Only one count was recorded for this clone. Written as DNA, the CDR3 is TGTGCCAGCCAGGGACATCAGAACACTGAAGCTTTCTTT. Translation gives CASQGHQNTEAFF. The chain recombines TRBV27 with TRBJ1-1; a weak D match, TRBD1 (6 bases). This CDR3 region has 13 residues. The V gene lost 8 bases and the J gene lost 1 base, with 11 bases spanning the gap. The germline V gene has CDR1 MNHEY and CDR2 SMNVEV (reference sequence).

The CDR3 DNA follows: TGTGCCAGTAGTATAGGGGCACAGGGCCCTATTAACACTGAAGCTTTCTTT. Translated, it gives CASSIGAQGPINTEAFF. The chain combines TRBV19 with TRBJ1-1, with a weak D call TRBD1 (6 bases). Germline CDR1 LNHDA, CDR2 SQIVND (reference sequence). The CDR3 sequence is 17 residues long. Trimming took 1 base from V and 2 from J, leaving 17 bases between them. The entire variable domain, with the rest obtained from reference TRBV19 and TRBJ1-1, is as follows: DGGITQSPKYLFRKEGQNVTLSCEQNLNHDAMYWYRQDPGQGLRLIYYSQIVNDFQKGDIAEGYSVSREKKESFPLTVTSAQKNPTAFYLCASSIGAQGPINTEAFFGQGTRLTVV.

The rearrangement uses TRBV4-2 and TRBJ2-7; D is possibly TRBD2 (5 bases). V was cut by 0 bases and J by 4 bases, with 7 bases left in between. CDR1 and CDR2 from the germline V gene are LGHNA and YNFKEQ. The CDR3 runs 13 residues. CDR3 DNA: TGTGCCAGCAGCCAAGATTCGGGGTACGAGCAGTACTTC. Translated, it gives CASSQDSGYEQYF.